The TCR beta chain described here comes from a study of T cell responses to AZD1222 COVID-19 vaccine (dated by TCRdb to about 2021). Describing the broader study: A total of approximately 240 trial participants underwent TCR sequencing, of whom 200 to 220 received two doses of AZD1222 and 26 received two doses of the MenACWY control vaccine. Trial participants were enrolled by age into 18-55, 56-69 and 70-plus year subgroups, with approximately 150, 30 and 60 TCR-sequenced participants respectively.

The CDR3 regions of human TCRbeta chains were subjected to immunosequencing. The study's own analysis went as follows. Repertoire TCRs were matched against a reference library of SARS-CoV-2-specific TCRs generated with the MIRA antigen-specificity platform. Breadth was defined as the fraction of unique TCRs that were SARS-CoV-2-associated, and depth was defined as the fraction of total T cells that were SARS-CoV-2-associated. Using the MIRA data, each spike-specific TCR was mapped to the spike region that the TCR reacts to and placed in a CD4 or CD8 class. Log10-transformed breadth and depth values were compared by one-way ANOVA with Sidak's multiple comparisons tests. The table comes from immuneACCESS by way of TCRdb, which keeps in-frame sequences with V and J called. Part of the clones is missing from these tables; in studies checked, under half for an unresolved V gene and the rest for unknown reasons. The V and J calls and clone size come from that table; D and trimming were worked out from the DNA. This sample gives approximately 150,000 clones in total; approximately 88% of them show up just once. Roughly 4.3% of the sample lies in the top ten.

The sample's time point label, decoded: about 28 days (+/-7) after the second vaccine dose. Because spike-specific TCR depth and breadth did not differ between the two schedules, AZD1222 recipients who got a second dose at roughly 4 weeks were pooled with those who got a second dose at roughly 12 weeks. Samples from vaccinated people were obtained from the UK trials COV001 and COV002, which included a single-blind randomized controlled phase 2/3 trial of AZD1222 (ChAdOx1 nCoV-19) in healthy adults. For TCRbeta chain sequencing, PBMC samples from trial participants were taken at day 0 and at day 28 after the second dose. The paper's findings and limits, for the study overall: In the small 56-69-year group, the increase in depth fell short of significance, most likely because of low power. Conclusions about previously exposed vaccinees are limited, since just six AZD1222 recipients were seropositive for SARS-CoV-2 at baseline. Participants were mostly white British, with more females than males. The authors suggested clonal diversity may have been underestimated. Reportedly, close to half of the unique spike-specific TCRs recognized epitopes lying outside the regions that are mutated in the B.1.351 and B.1.1.7 variants. No day 14 peak-response samples were available, so repertoires were characterized only after the peak T cell response. Spike-specific TCR breadth and depth rose significantly after two AZD1222 doses compared with day 0 and with MenACWY recipients. The whole spike protein was spanned by vaccine-associated CD4 TCRs, and dominant responses were seen in regions 160-218 and 743-854.

The CDR3 sequence holds 16 residues, the cysteine and phenylalanine included. Just the 48-base CDR3 DNA is kept, in frame starting at base 1. From the germline V gene, CDR1 is SGHVS and CDR2 is FNYEAQ. V loses 5 bases, J loses 3 bases, and the germline ends lie 16 bases apart. As regards this clone: Its antigen remains undetermined. Base qualities were left out, and no much larger clone turns up one base away.

The starting material was peripheral blood, obtained 28 days after the second AZD1222 dose. The TCR sequence derives from an adult who received the AZD1222 COVID-19 vaccine. This receptor chain uses TRBV7-6 and TRBJ2-2, with the D gene not confidently named. The CDR3 protein sequence reads: CASSPGRLGYTGELFF. The sequenced DNA: TGTGCCAGCAGCCCCGGGCGGCTAGGGTACACCGGGGAGCTGTTTTTT.